These 26 T cell receptor beta chains share one sample of origin, sequenced in a study of T-cell reconstitution after alpha-beta-depleted transplantation in children. For TCRbeta, the library was prepared with unique molecular identifiers. TCRdb reprocessed the PCR reads with MiXCR, giving one entry per CDR3 protein. The sample yields just over 70,000 distinct CDR3 sequences, more than 5.5% seen once. The material sequenced was PBMCs from the stem cell graft donor, taken from the stem cell graft. The source is a human donor who donated a stem cell graft to a child with acute lymphoblastic leukemia.

The chain uses TRBV29-1 and TRBJ2-6; no firm D call. V gave up 6 bases and J gave up 0 bases, with 6 bases separating them. The CDR3 sequence is 13 residues long. Germline CDR1 SQVTM, CDR2 ANQGSEA. The chain's CDR3 is CSVWDSGANVLTF. The CDR3 DNA is TGCAGCGTCTGGGACTCTGGGGCCAACGTCCTGACTTTC.

This clonotype was seen ten or more times. CDR3 coding DNA: TGCAGTGCTAGAGATCCGGTTACGAGCAATCAGCCCCAGCATTTT. It translates to CSARDPVTSNQPQHF. V gene TRBV20-1 combines with J gene TRBJ1-5; the D is unclear. With 0 bases removed from V and 1 base from J, the gap between germline ends came to 10 bases. The CDR3 is 15 residues long. CDR1 DFQATT and CDR2 SNEGSKA come from the germline V gene (reference sequence).

This clonotype was seen a handful of times. J is TRBJ2-1 and V is TRBV21-1; the DNA was not used to check the table's D call, TRBD2. TRBV21-1 is a listed pseudogene. The CDR3 loop spans 19 amino acids. CDR3 amino acids: CASSKEERTSGCSYNEQFF. CDR3 in DNA: TGTGCCAGCAGCAAAGAGGAGCGGACTAGCGGGTGCTCCTACAATGAGCAGTTCTTC.

V and J are TRBV28 and TRBJ2-7; D is perhaps TRBD1 or TRBD2 (5 bases each). Between the trimmed V and J ends, which lost 5 bases and 3 bases, there was a span of 17 bases. Germline V CDR1 and CDR2: MDHEN, SYDVKM. The CDR3 is 15 residues long. The CDR3 spells CASSRAGDRDYEQYF. The CDR3 DNA sequence: TGTGCCAGCAGTCGGGCCGGGGACCGGGACTACGAGCAGTACTTC.

This clonotype was found many times. The chain employs TRBV6-5 and TRBJ2-3; 7 bases are shared with TRBD1. The CDR3 consists of 14 residues. Germline-derived CDR1 and CDR2 are MNHEY and SVGAGI. With V trimmed by 4 bases and J by 0 bases, 1 base remained unmatched. The CDR3 DNA is TGTGCCAGCAGTTGGGACAGCAGCACAGATACGCAGTATTTT. Encoded protein: CASSWDSSTDTQYF.

Many counts were recorded for this clonotype. The chain couples TRBV5-6 to TRBJ2-2, with TRBD2 matching 9 bases. V lost 4 bases to trimming and J lost 1 base; unmatched junction nucleotides: 8. CDR3 length: 17 residues. Germline V gene lookup returns CDR1 SGHDT and CDR2 YYEEEE. The CDR3 nucleotides read TGTGCCAGCAGCCAGACTATAGCGGGAGTGAACACCGGGGAGCTGTTTTTT. It yields the protein CASSQTIAGVNTGELFF.

There are many counts of this clonotype. This rearrangement joins TRBV7-2 to TRBJ2-3, with 9 bases that match TRBD1. CDR1 is SGHTA and CDR2 is FQGNSA in the germline V gene. After removal of 5 bases from V and 5 bases from J, the junction contained 8 bases not matched to a gene. CDR3 length equals 15 residues. CDR3 sequence: CASSAGQGRVDTQYF. Written as DNA, the CDR3 is TGTGCCAGCAGCGCCGGACAGGGGAGGGTAGATACGCAGTATTTT. Full variable domain (rest looked up from reference TRBV7-2 and TRBJ2-3): GAGVSQSPSNKVTEKGKDVELRCDPISGHTALYWYRQSLGQGLEFLIYFQGNSAPDKSGLPSDRFSAERTGGSVSTLTIQRTQQEDSAVYLCASSAGQGRVDTQYFGPGTRLTVL.

This clonotype was picked up many times. The chain combines TRBV11-1 with TRBJ2-3; TRBD2 aligns across 12 bases. The CDR3 has 16 amino acids. V dropped 5 bases and J dropped 1; count of bases not matched to a gene: 4. Germline loops: CDR1 SGHAT, CDR2 FQDESV (reference sequence). The CDR3 is CASSLRTSGGTDTQYF. CDR3 sequence (DNA): TGTGCCAGCAGCCTCCGGACTAGCGGGGGCACAGATACGCAGTATTTT.

Ten or more counts support this clonotype. V usage is TRBV9 and J usage is TRBJ2-1; D remains unclear. V was cut by 3 bases and J by 3 bases, with 16 bases left in between. The CDR3 is made up of 16 amino acids. The germline CDR1 and CDR2 sequences are SGDLS and YYNGEE. The CDR3 DNA follows: TGTGCCAGCAGCGCTTCATTGGGTTCGGTCTACAATGAGCAGTTCTTC. It codes for CASSASLGSVYNEQFF.

This clonotype was picked up many times. CDR3 protein: CASSQDYGSSYEQYF. The CDR3 DNA reads as TGTGCCAGCAGCCAAGATTATGGGAGCTCCTACGAGCAGTACTTC. V and J are TRBV4-2 and TRBJ2-7, with a possible D match to TRBD2 (5 bases). V was pared by 0 bases and J by 0 bases, with 9 bases between. There are 15 residues in the CDR3. Germline V CDR1 and CDR2: LGHNA, YNFKEQ.

The J gene is TRBJ2-7, the V gene TRBV4-2; the D gene is possibly TRBD1 (6 bases). The germline CDR1 and CDR2 sequences are LGHNA and YNFKEQ. CDR3 size: 15 residues. Trimming left V 4 bases short and J 5 bases short, with 18 bases between. CDR3 region: CASSPAWGTTDEQYF. CDR3 in DNA: TGTGCCAGCAGCCCCGCCTGGGGGACAACGGACGAGCAGTACTTC.

The V and J genes are TRBV13 and TRBJ2-5; 12 bases agree with TRBD2. The trim removed 2 bases at V and 5 bases at J, leaving 12 bases unmatched. The CDR3 runs to 18 residues. Germline-derived CDR1 and CDR2 are PRHDT and FYEKMQ (reference sequence). CDR3 DNA sequence: TGTGCCAGCAGCTTAACCCTAGCGGGGGGGTCGTTGGTGGAGACCCAGTACTTC. It codes for CASSLTLAGGSLVETQYF.

In this sample, this clonotype turned up many times. This chain links TRBV12-3 or TRBV12-4 with TRBJ2-5; D is uncertain. The CDR3 is 16 amino acids. Trimming removed 6 bases from V and 0 bases from J, with 17 bases in between. The CDR3 sequence: CASSPYAPSYQETQYF. CDR3 nucleotides: TGTGCCAGCAGCCCCTACGCGCCTTCGTACCAAGAGACCCAGTACTTC.

At least ten counts were recorded for this clonotype. The chain combines TRBV12-3 or TRBV12-4 with TRBJ2-7; D is perhaps TRBD1 (6 bases). There are 15 residues in the CDR3. V was clipped by 3 bases and J by 3 bases, with 15 bases between them. The DNA for the CDR3 is TGTGCCAGCAGTTTGGTCAGGGGCCTAGACTACGAGCAGTACTTC. Amino acid sequence: CASSLVRGLDYEQYF.

This rearrangement joins TRBV5-1 to TRBJ2-7; the match to TRBD2 covers 12 bases. The V and J ends lost 4 bases and 3 bases, in that order; junction bases with no gene match: 8. Germline loops: CDR1 SGHRS, CDR2 YFSETQ. The CDR3 length is 16 residues. CDR3 DNA sequence: TGCGCCAGCAGCACCGGGAGACTAGCGGGGGACTACGAGCAGTACTTC. Its protein is CASSTGRLAGDYEQYF.

By proportion, this clonotype is medium-sized. The chain links TRBV20-1 to TRBJ2-7; D is ambiguous. V shed 6 bases and J shed 3 bases, with 18 bases lying between them. The CDR3 runs to 14 residues. Germline V lookup: CDR1 DFQATT, CDR2 SNEGSKA (reference sequence). Here the CDR3 reads CSANPSDEYYEQYF. The CDR3 DNA sequence: TGCAGTGCAAACCCCTCAGACGAATACTACGAGCAGTACTTC.

In its sample, this clonotype was seen many times. The chain couples TRBV5-1 to TRBJ2-5; D is uncertain. V dropped 1 base and J dropped 6 bases, with 4 bases sitting between them. CDR1 and CDR2 (germline): SGHRS, YFSETQ. The CDR3 has 11 residues. CDR3 in DNA: TGCGCCAGCAGCTTGACACAGACCCAGTACTTC. It yields the protein CASSLTQTQYF.

Many counts were recorded for this clonotype. The chain combines TRBV4-1 with TRBJ2-1, with D perhaps matching TRBD2 (5 bases). Germline V gene data show CDR1 as MGHRA and CDR2 as YSYEKL. V was pared by 0 bases and J by 7 bases, with 19 bases between. The CDR3 spans 17 residues. The CDR3 DNA reads TGCGCCAGCAGCCAAGATCTTTTCGGACTGGTTCGGAATGAGCAGTTCTTC. Translation gives CASSQDLFGLVRNEQFF.

This clonotype was recorded many times. The chain has TRBV6-2 or TRBV6-3 and TRBJ2-5; TRBD1 is a possible D gene (7 bases). The CDR3 totals 15 residues. V gave up 7 bases and J gave up 3 bases, with 18 bases separating them. Germline CDR1 reads MNHEY; CDR2 reads SVGEGT. The CDR3 DNA follows: TGTGCCAGCACGCGGGACAGTAACGTAAAAGAGACCCAGTACTTC. Protein sequence: CASTRDSNVKETQYF.

This clonotype was seen ten or more times. The chain carries TRBV6-5 and TRBJ2-1; the D gene is possibly TRBD2 (6 bases). This CDR3 has 17 residues. Trimming pared 2 bases from V and 5 bases from J, leaving 19 bases between. Germline CDR1 reads MNHEY; CDR2 reads SVGAGI. The CDR3: CASSYNRDSSPNNEQFF. CDR3 bases: TGTGCCAGCAGTTACAACCGGGACTCGAGCCCCAACAATGAGCAGTTCTTC.

This clonotype has at least ten counts. The chain combines TRBV12-3 or TRBV12-4 with TRBJ2-4; 7 nucleotides align to TRBD1. The CDR3 has 17 amino acids. V dropped 4 bases and J dropped 0; count of bases not matched to a gene: 9. The CDR3 DNA is TGTGCCAGCAGTTCTACGACAGGGCTTACAGCCAAAAACATTCAGTACTTC. Residues: CASSSTTGLTAKNIQYF.

This clonotype was seen repeatedly, ten times or more. J is TRBJ1-1 and V is TRBV6-2 or TRBV6-3, with TRBD1 matching over 7 bases. Losses at the gene ends were 6 bases for V and 11 bases for J; bases not matched to a gene: 9. In germline, CDR1 is MNHEY, CDR2 SVGEGT. This CDR3 contains 12 residues. CDR3 sequence: CASSTATGKAFF. The DNA for the CDR3 is TGTGCCAGCAGCACCGCGACAGGGAAGGCTTTCTTT.

This clonotype was seen only a few times. The chain has TRBV28 and TRBJ2-1; 9 nucleotides align to TRBD2. This CDR3 comprises 15 residues. CDR1 MDHEN and CDR2 SYDVKM come from the germline V gene. V trimming: 4 bases; J trimming: 3 bases; junction bases outside the gene matches: 4. Here the CDR3 DNA reads TGTGCCAGCAGTTCCTTAGCGGGAGACTACAATGAGCAGTTCTTC. It is translated as CASSSLAGDYNEQFF. The full variable domain, in which reference TRBV28 and TRBJ2-1 provide the parts outside the CDR3, is DVKVTQSSRYLVKRTGEKVFLECVQDMDHENMFWYRQDPGLGLRLIYFSYDVKMKEKGDIPEGYSVSREKKERFSLILESASTNQTSMYLCASSSLAGDYNEQFFGPGTRLTVL.

This clonotype was counted ten times or more. The chain uses TRBV12-3 or TRBV12-4 and TRBJ2-1; D is perhaps TRBD1 (6 bases). Trimming stripped 4 bases from V and 4 bases from J, with 20 bases between. CDR3 length: 17 residues. In nucleotides, the CDR3 is TGTGCCAGCAGTTCGACCCCCACTAGGGGGTTTTACAATGAGCAGTTCTTC. Residues: CASSSTPTRGFYNEQFF.

This clonotype was recorded a few times. The chain has TRBV10-3 and TRBJ2-7; D unresolved. Germline assignment: CDR1 ENHRY and CDR2 SYGVKD. The CDR3 extends over 13 amino acids. The V and J ends lost 4 bases and 5 bases respectively, with 12 bases between them. CDR3 sequence reads: CAISVNAMDEQYF. The CDR3 DNA reads as TGTGCCATCAGTGTGAATGCCATGGACGAGCAGTACTTC.

This clonotype has more than one count but fewer than ten. The rearrangement links TRBV9 to TRBJ1-3, with D perhaps TRBD1 (5 bases). The CDR3 is made up of 16 amino acids. The germline V gene encodes CDR1 SGDLS and CDR2 YYNGEE. Trimming pared 4 bases from V and 4 bases from J, leaving 18 bases between. The chain's CDR3 is CASSLRGGDWGNTIYF. CDR3 nucleotide sequence: TGTGCCAGCAGCCTTCGTGGGGGGGATTGGGGAAACACCATATATTTT.